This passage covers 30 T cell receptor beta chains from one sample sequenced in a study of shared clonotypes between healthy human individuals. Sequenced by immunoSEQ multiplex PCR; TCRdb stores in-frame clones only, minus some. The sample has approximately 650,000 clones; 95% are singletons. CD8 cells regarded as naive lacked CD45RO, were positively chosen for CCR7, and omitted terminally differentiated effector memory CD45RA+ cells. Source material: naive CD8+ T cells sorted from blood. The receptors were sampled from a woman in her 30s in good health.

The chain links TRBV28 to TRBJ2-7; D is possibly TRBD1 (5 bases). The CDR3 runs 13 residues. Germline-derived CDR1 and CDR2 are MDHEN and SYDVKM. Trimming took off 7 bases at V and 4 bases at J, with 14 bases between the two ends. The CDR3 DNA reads TGTGCCAGCACCGAAACAGGAGCATACGAGCAGTACTTC. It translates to CASTETGAYEQYF.

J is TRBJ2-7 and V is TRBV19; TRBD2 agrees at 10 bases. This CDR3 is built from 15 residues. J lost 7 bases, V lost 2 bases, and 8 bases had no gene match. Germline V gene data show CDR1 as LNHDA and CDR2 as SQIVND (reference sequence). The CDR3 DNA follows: TGTGCCAGTAGTATACGGGCTAGCGGGAGCGGAGAGCAGTACTTC. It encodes CASSIRASGSGEQYF.

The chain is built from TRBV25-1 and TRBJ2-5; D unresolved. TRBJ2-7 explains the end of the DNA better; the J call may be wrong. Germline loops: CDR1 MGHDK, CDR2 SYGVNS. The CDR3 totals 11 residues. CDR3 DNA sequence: TGTGCCAGCAGTGAATACGACGAGCAGTACTTC. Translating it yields CASSEYDEQYF.

The CDR3 loop reads CASSRLGPDTQYF. The CDR3 nucleotides read TGTGCCAGCAGCCGACTAGGCCCAGATACGCAGTATTTT. This sequence joins TRBV7-2 and TRBJ2-3; TRBD2 might be the D (6 bases). Germline CDR1 and CDR2: SGHTA and FQGNSA. Trimming cost V 5 bases and J 4 bases, with 10 bases left between them. This CDR3 is 13 amino acids long.

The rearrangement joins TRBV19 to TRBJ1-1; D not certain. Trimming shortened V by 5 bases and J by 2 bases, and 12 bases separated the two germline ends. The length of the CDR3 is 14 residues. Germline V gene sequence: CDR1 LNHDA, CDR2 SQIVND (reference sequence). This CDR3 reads CASSFGLFNTEAFF. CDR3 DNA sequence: TGTGCCAGTAGTTTCGGCCTATTTAACACTGAAGCTTTCTTT. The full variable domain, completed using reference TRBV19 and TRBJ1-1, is DGGITQSPKYLFRKEGQNVTLSCEQNLNHDAMYWYRQDPGQGLRLIYYSQIVNDFQKGDIAEGYSVSREKKESFPLTVTSAQKNPTAFYLCASSFGLFNTEAFFGQGTRLTVV.

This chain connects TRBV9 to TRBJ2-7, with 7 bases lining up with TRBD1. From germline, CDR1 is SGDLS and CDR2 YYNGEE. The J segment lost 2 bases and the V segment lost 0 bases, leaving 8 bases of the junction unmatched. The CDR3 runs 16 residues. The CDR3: CASSVGGTALTYEQYF. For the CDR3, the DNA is TGTGCCAGCAGCGTAGGAGGGACAGCTTTAACCTACGAGCAGTACTTC.

The CDR3 nucleotides are TGTGCCAGCAGTGAAATGGGCCTTCACTACGAGCAGTACTTC. Protein: CASSEMGLHYEQYF. The V gene is TRBV6-1, the J gene TRBJ2-7; no clear D gene. This CDR3 has 14 amino acids. The V end lost 2 bases, the J end lost 3 bases, and 11 bases lay between the germline ends. The germline CDR1 and CDR2 sequences are MNHNS and SASEGT.

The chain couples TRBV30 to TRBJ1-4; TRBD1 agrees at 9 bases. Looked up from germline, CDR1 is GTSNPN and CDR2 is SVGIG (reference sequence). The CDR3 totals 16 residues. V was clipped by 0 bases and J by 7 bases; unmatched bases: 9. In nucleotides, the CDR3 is TGTGCCTGGAGTGTACCAAGGACAGGGGCCGGTGAAAAACTGTTTTTT. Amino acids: CAWSVPRTGAGEKLFF.

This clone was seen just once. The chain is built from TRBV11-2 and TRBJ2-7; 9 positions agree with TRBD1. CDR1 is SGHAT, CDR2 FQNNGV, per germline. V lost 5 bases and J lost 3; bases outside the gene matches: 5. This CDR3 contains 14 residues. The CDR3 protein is CASSGDRAGYEQYF. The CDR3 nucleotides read TGTGCCAGCAGCGGGGACAGGGCTGGCTACGAGCAGTACTTC.

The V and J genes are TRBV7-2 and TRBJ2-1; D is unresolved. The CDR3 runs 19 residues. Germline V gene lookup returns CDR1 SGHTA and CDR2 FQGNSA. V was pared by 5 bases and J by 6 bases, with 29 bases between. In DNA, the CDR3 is TGTGCCAGCAGCCTTTTCCTAGAATTGGGGTCCATCGGTCCCAATGAGCAGTTCTTC. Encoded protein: CASSLFLELGSIGPNEQFF.

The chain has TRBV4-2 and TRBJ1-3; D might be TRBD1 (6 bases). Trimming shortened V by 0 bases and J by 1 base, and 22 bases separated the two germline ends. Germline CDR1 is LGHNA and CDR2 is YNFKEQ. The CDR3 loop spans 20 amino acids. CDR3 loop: CASSQDGYILRGKSGNTIYF. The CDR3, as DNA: TGTGCCAGCAGCCAAGACGGGTATATACTTAGGGGGAAATCTGGAAACACCATATATTTT.

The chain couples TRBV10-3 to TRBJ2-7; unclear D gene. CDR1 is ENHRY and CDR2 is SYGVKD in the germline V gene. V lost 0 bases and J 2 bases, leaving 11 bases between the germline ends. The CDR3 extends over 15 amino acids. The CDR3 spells CAISESSSGTYEQYF. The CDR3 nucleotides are TGTGCCATCAGTGAGTCCTCGAGTGGCACCTACGAGCAGTACTTC.

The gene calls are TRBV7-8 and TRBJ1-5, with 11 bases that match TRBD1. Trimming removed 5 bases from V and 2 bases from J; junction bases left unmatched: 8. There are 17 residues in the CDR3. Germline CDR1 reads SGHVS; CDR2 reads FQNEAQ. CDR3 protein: CASSPRDRGNGNQPQHF. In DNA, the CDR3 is TGTGCCAGCAGCCCGAGGGACAGGGGGAATGGCAATCAGCCCCAGCATTTT.

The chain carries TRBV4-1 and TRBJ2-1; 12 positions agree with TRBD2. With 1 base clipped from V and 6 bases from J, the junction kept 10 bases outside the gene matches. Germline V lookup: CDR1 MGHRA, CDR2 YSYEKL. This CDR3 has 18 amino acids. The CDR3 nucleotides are TGCGCCAGCAGCCAAGCGGCGGCTAGCGGGAGGGCCCTCAATGAGCAGTTCTTC. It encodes CASSQAAASGRALNEQFF.

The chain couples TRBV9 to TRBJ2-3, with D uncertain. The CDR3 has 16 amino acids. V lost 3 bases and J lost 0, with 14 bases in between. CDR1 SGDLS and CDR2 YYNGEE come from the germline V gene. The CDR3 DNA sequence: TGTGCCAGCAGCGGTTTATCGGACCTAAGCACAGATACGCAGTATTTT. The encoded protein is CASSGLSDLSTDTQYF.

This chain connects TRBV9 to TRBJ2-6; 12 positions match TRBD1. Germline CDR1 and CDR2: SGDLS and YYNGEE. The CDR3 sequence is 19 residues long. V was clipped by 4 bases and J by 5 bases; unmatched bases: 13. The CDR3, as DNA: TGTGCCAGCAGCTTCCCCGGGGGGGACAGGGGGCCTCGGGCCAACGTCCTGACTTTC. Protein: CASSFPGGDRGPRANVLTF.

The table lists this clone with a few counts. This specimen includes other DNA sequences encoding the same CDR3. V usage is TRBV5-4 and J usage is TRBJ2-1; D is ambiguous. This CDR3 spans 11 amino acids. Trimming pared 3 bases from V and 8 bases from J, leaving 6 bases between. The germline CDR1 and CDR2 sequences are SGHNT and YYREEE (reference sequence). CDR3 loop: CASSSIDEQFF. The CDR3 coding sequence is TGTGCCAGCAGCTCAATTGATGAGCAGTTCTTC.

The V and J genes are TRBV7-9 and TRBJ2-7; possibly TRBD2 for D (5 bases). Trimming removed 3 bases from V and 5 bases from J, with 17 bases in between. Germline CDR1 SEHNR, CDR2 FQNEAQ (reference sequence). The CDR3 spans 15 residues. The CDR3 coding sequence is TGTGCCAGCAGCTTGTGGCCTAGCCGGCCGGACGAGCAGTACTTC. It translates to CASSLWPSRPDEQYF.

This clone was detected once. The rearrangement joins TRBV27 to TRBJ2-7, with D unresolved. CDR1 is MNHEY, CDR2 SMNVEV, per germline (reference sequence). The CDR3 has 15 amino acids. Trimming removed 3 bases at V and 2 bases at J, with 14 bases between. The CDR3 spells CASSLNGGRPYEQYF. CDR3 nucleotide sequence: TGTGCCAGCAGTTTGAACGGTGGGCGTCCCTACGAGCAGTACTTC.

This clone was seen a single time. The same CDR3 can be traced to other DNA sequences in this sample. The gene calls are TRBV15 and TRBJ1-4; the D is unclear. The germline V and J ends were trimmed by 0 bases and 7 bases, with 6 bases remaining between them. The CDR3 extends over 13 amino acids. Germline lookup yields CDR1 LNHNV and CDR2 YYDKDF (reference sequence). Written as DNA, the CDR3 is TGTGCCACCAGCAGAGATCGGGGTGAAAAACTGTTTTTT. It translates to CATSRDRGEKLFF.

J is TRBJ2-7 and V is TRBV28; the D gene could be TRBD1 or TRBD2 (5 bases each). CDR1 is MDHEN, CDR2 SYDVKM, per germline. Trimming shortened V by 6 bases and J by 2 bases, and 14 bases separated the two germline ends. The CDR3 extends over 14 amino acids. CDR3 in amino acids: CASSWVQGAYEQYF. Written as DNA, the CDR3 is TGTGCCAGCAGCTGGGTCCAGGGAGCCTACGAGCAGTACTTC.

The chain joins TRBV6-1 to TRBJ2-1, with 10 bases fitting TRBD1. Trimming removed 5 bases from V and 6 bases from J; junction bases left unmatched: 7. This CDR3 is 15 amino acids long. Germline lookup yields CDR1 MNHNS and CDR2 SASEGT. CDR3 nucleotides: TGTGCCAGCAGTACGGACAGGGGGGTCCTCAATGAGCAGTTCTTC. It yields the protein CASSTDRGVLNEQFF.

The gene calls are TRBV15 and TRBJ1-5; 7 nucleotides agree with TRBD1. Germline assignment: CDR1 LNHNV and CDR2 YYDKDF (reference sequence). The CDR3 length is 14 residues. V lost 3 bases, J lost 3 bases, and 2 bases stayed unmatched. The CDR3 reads CATSSQGDNQPQHF. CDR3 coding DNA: TGTGCCACCAGCAGTCAGGGGGACAATCAGCCCCAGCATTTT.

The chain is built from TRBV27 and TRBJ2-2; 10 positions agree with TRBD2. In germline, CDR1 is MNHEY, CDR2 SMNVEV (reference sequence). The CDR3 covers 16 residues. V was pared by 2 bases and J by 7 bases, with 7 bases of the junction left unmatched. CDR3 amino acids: CASSLALAGVGGELFF. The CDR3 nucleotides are TGTGCCAGCAGTTTAGCCCTAGCGGGAGTCGGCGGGGAGCTGTTTTTT.

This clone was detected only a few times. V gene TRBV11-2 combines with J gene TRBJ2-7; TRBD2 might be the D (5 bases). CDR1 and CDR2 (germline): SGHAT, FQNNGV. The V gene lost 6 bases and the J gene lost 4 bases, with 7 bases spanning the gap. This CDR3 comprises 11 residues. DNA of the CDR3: TGTGCCAGCAGTACGGGGTACGAGCAGTACTTC. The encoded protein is CASSTGYEQYF.

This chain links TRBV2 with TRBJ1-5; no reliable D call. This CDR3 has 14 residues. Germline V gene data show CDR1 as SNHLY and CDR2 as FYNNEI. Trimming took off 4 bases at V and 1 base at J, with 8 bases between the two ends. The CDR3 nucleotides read TGTGCCAGCAGTGCTGAAGACAGCAATCAGCCCCAGCATTTT. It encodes CASSAEDSNQPQHF.

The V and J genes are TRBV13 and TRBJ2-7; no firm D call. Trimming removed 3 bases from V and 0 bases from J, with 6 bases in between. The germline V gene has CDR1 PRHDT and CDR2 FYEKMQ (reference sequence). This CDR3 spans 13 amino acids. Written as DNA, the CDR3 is TGTGCCAGCAGCTTGGACCTCTCCTACGAGCAGTACTTC. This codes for CASSLDLSYEQYF.

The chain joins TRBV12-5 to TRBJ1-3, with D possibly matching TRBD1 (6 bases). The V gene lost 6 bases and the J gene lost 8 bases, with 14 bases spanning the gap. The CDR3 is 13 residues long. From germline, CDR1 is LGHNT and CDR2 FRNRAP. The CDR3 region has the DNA TGTGCTAGTGGACACAGGGATTCGGACACCATATATTTT. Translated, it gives CASGHRDSDTIYF.

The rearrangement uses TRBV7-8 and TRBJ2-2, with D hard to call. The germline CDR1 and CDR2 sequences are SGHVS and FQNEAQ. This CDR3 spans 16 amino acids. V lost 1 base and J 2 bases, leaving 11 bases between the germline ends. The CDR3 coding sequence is TGTGCCAGCAGCTTAGGGGATATAATAAACACCGGGGAGCTGTTTTTT. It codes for CASSLGDIINTGELFF. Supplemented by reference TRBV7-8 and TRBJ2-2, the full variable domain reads GAGVSQSPRYKVAKRGQDVALRCDPISGHVSLFWYQQALGQGPEFLTYFQNEAQLDKSGLPSDRFFAERPEGSVSTLKIQRTQQEDSAVYLCASSLGDIINTGELFFGEGSRLTVL.

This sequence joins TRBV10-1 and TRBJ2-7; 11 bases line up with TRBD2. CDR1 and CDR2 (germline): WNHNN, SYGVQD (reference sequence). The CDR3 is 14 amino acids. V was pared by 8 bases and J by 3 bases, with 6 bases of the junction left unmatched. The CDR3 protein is CASDSGRAFYEQYF. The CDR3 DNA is TGCGCCAGCGATAGCGGGAGGGCTTTCTACGAGCAGTACTTC.